One sample yielded the 16 T cell receptor beta chains listed below, sequenced in a study of T cells in Graves' hyperthyroidism and ophthalmopathy. The investigators amplified TCR beta CDR3 regions from RNA transcripts. A first-round RT-PCR of the TCR CDR3 used the HTBI primer set. TCRdb reprocessed the multiplex PCR reads with MiXCR, giving one entry per CDR3 protein. The sample holds 200,000 or so distinct CDR3 sequences; 17% are singletons and the top ten take about 56%. The sample taken for sequencing was blood. These receptors were taken from a woman in her forties or fifties with Graves' hyperthyroidism.

This clonotype showed up many times. The chain couples TRBV2 to TRBJ1-1; D is perhaps TRBD1 (5 bases). V lost 8 bases and J 1 base, leaving 11 bases between the germline ends. This CDR3 region has 13 residues. CDR1 SNHLY and CDR2 FYNNEI come from the germline V gene. CDR3 DNA: TGTGCCAGCCTGGGAGGACAGAACACTGAAGCTTTCTTT. Translated: CASLGGQNTEAFF. Filled out from reference TRBV2 and TRBJ1-1, the complete variable domain reads EPEVTQTPSHQVTQMGQEVILRCVPISNHLYFYWYRQILGQKVEFLVSFYNNEISEKSEIFDDQFSVERPDGSNFTLKIRSTKLEDSAMYFCASLGGQNTEAFFGQGTRLTVV.

V is TRBV20-1 and J is TRBJ2-6, with D possibly being TRBD1 (6 bases). The length of the CDR3 is 17 residues. With 6 bases removed from V and 1 base from J, the gap between germline ends came to 19 bases. Germline V gene lookup returns CDR1 DFQATT and CDR2 SNEGSKA (reference sequence). CDR3 DNA sequence: TGCAGTGCGAATAAGGCAGGGGTGGGTTCTGGGGCCAACGTCCTGACTTTC. Its translation: CSANKAGVGSGANVLTF.

This clonotype was detected a few times. The chain links TRBV6-1 to TRBJ2-7, with TRBD1 identical over 7 bases. Germline V lookup: CDR1 MNHNS, CDR2 SASEGT. This CDR3 is 14 amino acids long. Losses at the gene ends were 4 bases for V and 4 bases for J; bases not matched to a gene: 7. CDR3 residues: CASSALRGRYEQYF. CDR3 in DNA: TGTGCCAGCAGTGCTTTGAGGGGGCGGTACGAGCAGTACTTC.

V and J are TRBV28 and TRBJ2-7; 7 bases match TRBD2. CDR3 length equals 14 residues. Germline CDR1 is MDHEN and CDR2 is SYDVKM. Trimming cost V 2 bases and J 5 bases; bases outside gene matches: 6. This CDR3 reads CASSLPSSGDEQYF. CDR3 nucleotide sequence: TGTGCCAGCAGTTTACCGTCTAGCGGCGACGAGCAGTACTTC.

This clonotype was counted between two and nine times. The chain joins TRBV27 to TRBJ2-2, with 9 bases matching TRBD1. The V gene end was trimmed by 3 bases and the J gene end by 1 base; junction bases not matched to a gene: 6. Germline V gives CDR1 MNHEY, CDR2 SMNVEV (reference sequence). The CDR3 covers 17 residues. The CDR3 spells CASSFQWTGVNTGELFF. The CDR3 coding sequence is TGTGCCAGCAGTTTTCAGTGGACAGGGGTGAACACCGGGGAGCTGTTTTTT.

CDR3 protein: CAISDNVGVQTDTEAFF. CDR3 in DNA: TGTGCCATCAGTGACAACGTAGGTGTTCAAACGGACACTGAAGCTTTCTTT. The chain recombines TRBV10-3 with TRBJ1-1; D remains ambiguous. This CDR3 region has 17 residues. CDR1 and CDR2 from the germline V gene are ENHRY and SYGVKD. V lost 3 bases and J lost 3, with 20 bases in between.

This clonotype was detected a few times. The J gene is TRBJ2-3, the V gene TRBV20-1; 10 bases align to TRBD2. Germline trimming cut 5 bases from V and 8 bases from J; bases unmatched to any gene: 10. CDR1 is DFQATT, CDR2 SNEGSKA, per germline (reference sequence). This CDR3 region has 14 residues. The CDR3 bases are TGCAGTGCTCCGAAGCCTAGCGGGAGAGCTACGCAGTATTTT. Translating gives CSAPKPSGRATQYF.

This clonotype was detected many times. This chain joins TRBV7-8 and TRBJ1-2; 8 bases fit TRBD1. This CDR3 is 15 amino acids long. J was trimmed by 7 bases and V by 4 bases; bases with no gene match: 11. From germline, CDR1 is SGHVS and CDR2 FQNEAQ. The CDR3 sequence is CASSSLDRASSGYTF. DNA of the CDR3: TGTGCCAGCAGCTCATTGGACAGGGCCTCTAGTGGCTACACCTTC.

The sample holds many counts of this clonotype. The rearrangement uses TRBV5-1 and TRBJ1-1; 7 bases line up with TRBD1. V trimming: 7 bases; J trimming: 5 bases; junction bases outside the gene matches: 17. Germline CDR1 reads SGHRS; CDR2 reads YFSETQ. CDR3 length: 16 amino acids. The CDR3 protein is CASGGGAETGTTEAFF. The CDR3, as DNA: TGCGCCAGCGGAGGGGGGGCCGAGACAGGGACGACTGAAGCTTTCTTT.

There are a few counts of this clonotype. The DNA of the CDR3 is TGTGCCAGTAGTATTACGGAGGAGACAGATACGCAGTATTTT. Translation gives CASSITEETDTQYF. The genes are TRBV19 and TRBJ2-3, with D possibly TRBD2 on 5 matching bases. This CDR3 has 14 amino acids. Trimming took 3 bases from V and 3 from J, leaving 10 bases between them. Germline V gene data show CDR1 as LNHDA and CDR2 as SQIVND (reference sequence).

This clonotype has ten or more counts. The V call is TRBV7-2, the J call TRBJ1-1, with D perhaps matching TRBD1 (5 bases). The CDR3 spans 14 residues. The germline V gene has CDR1 SGHTA and CDR2 FQGNSA. V lost 1 base and J lost 5, with 11 bases in between. Here the CDR3 DNA reads TGTGCCAGCAGCTTAGATGCCGGGGGGACTGAAGCTTTCTTT. This encodes CASSLDAGGTEAFF.

The V gene is TRBV11-1, the J gene TRBJ2-1, with 12 nucleotides matching TRBD2. V was clipped by 3 bases and J by 1 base; unmatched bases: 7. The V gene's germline CDR1 is SGHAT and CDR2 FQDESV (reference sequence). There are 18 residues in the CDR3. CDR3 amino acids: CASSFLAGGLRSYNEQFF. CDR3 sequence (DNA): TGTGCCAGCAGCTTCCTAGCGGGAGGGCTTAGGTCCTACAATGAGCAGTTCTTC.

This clonotype was recorded a few times. The V and J genes are TRBV6-5 and TRBJ1-2, with D unresolved. The CDR3 extends over 13 amino acids. Germline V gene sequence: CDR1 MNHEY, CDR2 SVGAGI. Trimming shortened V by 2 bases and J by 0 bases, and 4 bases separated the two germline ends. This chain's CDR3 is CASSYLANYGYTF. CDR3 coding DNA: TGTGCCAGCAGTTACCTTGCTAACTATGGCTACACCTTC.

The chain combines TRBV7-2 with TRBJ2-3, with D tentatively TRBD2 (5 bases). The CDR3 runs 14 residues. Trimming took 6 bases from V and 6 from J, leaving 16 bases between them. Germline values: CDR1 SGHTA, CDR2 FQGNSA. The DNA of the CDR3 is TGTGCCAGCAGATCAGCGGTAATCCGTGATACGCAGTATTTT. Translation gives CASRSAVIRDTQYF.

This clonotype was recorded many times. The J gene is TRBJ1-1, the V gene TRBV29-1; no clear D. The CDR3 consists of 14 residues. Germline V lookup: CDR1 SQVTM, CDR2 ANQGSEA. The V end lost 0 bases, the J end lost 3 bases, and 11 bases lay between the germline ends. In DNA form, the CDR3 reads TGCAGCGTTGAAGATCAGAGCGGATACACTGAAGCTTTCTTT. This encodes CSVEDQSGYTEAFF.

The genes are TRBV6-9 and TRBJ1-1; 10 nucleotides line up with TRBD1. The V and J ends lost 3 bases and 3 bases, in that order; junction bases with no gene match: 16. The CDR3 consists of 19 residues. CDR1 is MNHGY, CDR2 SVAAGI, per germline. The CDR3, as DNA: TGTGCCAGCAGTTACGGGCGGGGACAGGGGAGGAATAGGGACACTGAAGCTTTCTTT. This sequence encodes CASSYGRGQGRNRDTEAFF.